Shown below are 23 T cell receptor beta chains from a single sample sequenced in a study of cytomegalovirus exposure and HLA in healthy donors. A multiplex PCR was run with 60 Vbeta primers and 13 Jbeta primers. Sequencing used immunoSEQ multiplex PCR; TCRdb keeps in-frame clones, though not all of them. This sample's table reports over 100,000 clones. The sequenced sample consisted of PBMCs. Every receptor here comes from a woman between 35 and 50 years old in good health and CMV-seropositive.

This chain joins TRBV28 and TRBJ1-1; tentative D call: TRBD1 (5 bases). The V end lost 0 bases, the J end lost 2 bases, and 16 bases lay between the germline ends. The length of the CDR3 is 17 residues. CDR1 is MDHEN and CDR2 is SYDVKM in the germline V gene. CDR3 DNA sequence: TGTGCCAGCAGTTTATGGCTCACAAGGGGTCGAAACACTGAAGCTTTCTTT. It is translated as CASSLWLTRGRNTEAFF.

The chain employs TRBV27 and TRBJ2-2, with 9 bases fitting TRBD1. V shed 5 bases and J 5 bases; nucleotides not matched to a gene: 6. CDR1 is MNHEY and CDR2 is SMNVEV in the germline V gene (reference sequence). The length of the CDR3 is 15 residues. This CDR3 reads CASSPDRGGTGELFF. As DNA, the CDR3 is TGTGCCAGCAGTCCCGACAGGGGGGGGACCGGGGAGCTGTTTTTT.

The CDR3 loop reads CASSLSSGGNTGELFF. In DNA, the CDR3 is TGTGCCAGCAGCTTAAGTAGCGGGGGGAACACCGGGGAGCTGTTTTTT. The chain couples TRBV7-8 to TRBJ2-2; 9 bases are shared with TRBD2. The length of the CDR3 is 16 residues. Per the germline V gene, CDR1 is SGHVS and CDR2 is FQNEAQ. V lost 2 bases to trimming and J lost 1 base; unmatched junction nucleotides: 2.

The J gene is TRBJ2-1, the V gene TRBV27, with 10 nucleotides matching TRBD2. J was trimmed by 9 bases and V by 7 bases; bases with no gene match: 9. From germline, CDR1 is MNHEY and CDR2 SMNVEV (reference sequence). CDR3 length: 14 amino acids. CDR3 coding DNA: TGTGCCAGCATGACGGCAGCGGGAGGGGGTGAGCAGTTCTTC. It codes for CASMTAAGGGEQFF.

The rearrangement links TRBV18 to TRBJ2-7; 7 nucleotides agree with TRBD1. The germline V gene has CDR1 KGHSH and CDR2 LQKENI. The CDR3 loop spans 13 amino acids. V was clipped by 6 bases and J by 6 bases; unmatched bases: 8. Here the CDR3 DNA reads TGTGCCAGCTCCCCCGGGGACAGTTCCGAGCAGTACTTC. It encodes CASSPGDSSEQYF.

The chain recombines TRBV5-1 with TRBJ2-3; D is unresolved. V lost 0 bases and J lost 9, with 14 bases in between. The CDR3 is 14 residues long. Germline V gene sequence: CDR1 SGHRS, CDR2 YFSETQ. The CDR3 nucleotides are TGCGCCAGCAGCTTGGCCTCCTTCCCCTTAACGCAGTATTTT. It codes for CASSLASFPLTQYF.

The chain recombines TRBV18 with TRBJ2-1; weak D call: TRBD2 (5 bases). The CDR3 loop spans 14 amino acids. Between the trimmed V and J ends, which lost 3 bases and 4 bases, there was a span of 10 bases. CDR1 and CDR2 (germline): KGHSH, LQKENI. The CDR3 nucleotides read TGTGCCAGCTCACCCCTGTCGGGATACAATGAGCAGTTCTTC. Protein sequence: CASSPLSGYNEQFF.

This chain connects TRBV28 to TRBJ1-5, with 7 bases matching TRBD1. There are 13 residues in the CDR3. With 10 bases clipped from V and 6 bases from J, the junction kept 9 bases outside the gene matches. Germline V gene data show CDR1 as MDHEN and CDR2 as SYDVKM. In nucleotides, the CDR3 is TGTGCCACCAACAGGGGTATGGCTCAGCCCCAGCATTTT. Translated, it gives CATNRGMAQPQHF.

The chain uses TRBV5-1 and TRBJ2-1; 11 bases line up with TRBD1. The CDR3 covers 17 residues. CDR1 and CDR2 (germline): SGHRS, YFSETQ. The V and J ends lost 0 bases and 7 bases, in that order; junction bases with no gene match: 9. CDR3 nucleotides: TGCGCCAGCAGCTTGGACCGGAGTGGGACAGGGGGGAATGAGCAGTTCTTC. This sequence encodes CASSLDRSGTGGNEQFF. Full variable domain (rest looked up from reference TRBV5-1 and TRBJ2-1): KAGVTQTPRYLIKTRGQQVTLSCSPISGHRSVSWYQQTPGQGLQFLFEYFSETQRNKGNFPGRFSGRQFSNSRSEMNVSTLELGDSALYLCASSLDRSGTGGNEQFFGPGTRLTVL.

V usage is TRBV6-5 and J usage is TRBJ2-5; weak D call: TRBD1 (5 bases). The last part of the DNA fits TRBJ2-7 better; the J call may be wrong. Germline V gene data show CDR1 as MNHEY and CDR2 as SVGAGI. The CDR3 runs 12 residues. Written as DNA, the CDR3 is TGTGCCAGCAGCCTGGGCCAGGGCGAGCAGTACTTC. The encoded protein is CASSLGQGEQYF.

CDR3 in DNA: TGTGCCAGTCAGTCAGGGCTCTCCGGGGGCTACACCTTC. It translates to CASQSGLSGGYTF. V is TRBV19 and J is TRBJ1-2; D might be TRBD1 (5 bases). The V end was cut by 8 bases, the J end by 8 bases, with 18 bases between. This CDR3 region has 13 residues. The germline gives CDR1 LNHDA, CDR2 SQIVND (reference sequence).

The chain uses TRBV30 and TRBJ1-1; 7 positions match TRBD1. The CDR3 runs to 11 residues. CDR1 and CDR2 (germline): GTSNPN, SVGIG (reference sequence). CDR3 sequence (DNA): TGTGCTGAGCAGGGGGACACTGAAGCTTTCTTT. This sequence encodes CAEQGDTEAFF.

This chain connects TRBV6-5 to TRBJ2-5; the match to TRBD2 covers 8 bases. Germline CDR1 reads MNHEY; CDR2 reads SVGAGI. J gave up 11 bases and V 0 bases, and 11 bases lay outside the gene matches. The CDR3 contains 15 residues. The DNA for the CDR3 is TGTGCCAGCAGTTACTCACCAGCGGGAGTAGGGGAGCAGTACTTC. Its translation: CASSYSPAGVGEQYF.

The chain joins TRBV5-4 to TRBJ2-1; D gene ambiguous. The CDR3 sequence is 13 residues long. With 6 bases removed from V and 6 bases from J, the gap between germline ends came to 13 bases. Germline V CDR1 and CDR2: SGHNT, YYREEE (reference sequence). This CDR3 is CASNLVAANEQFF. CDR3 DNA: TGTGCCAGCAACCTCGTGGCGGCCAATGAGCAGTTCTTC.

The chain has TRBV28 and TRBJ2-7; TRBD1 aligns across 8 bases. With 5 bases clipped from V and 1 base from J, the junction kept 7 bases outside the gene matches. Germline CDR1 reads MDHEN; CDR2 reads SYDVKM. This CDR3 spans 15 amino acids. This CDR3 reads CASSGATGESYEQYF. The CDR3 DNA reads TGTGCCAGCAGTGGCGCGACAGGGGAGTCCTACGAGCAGTACTTC.

V usage is TRBV27 and J usage is TRBJ2-7; TRBD2 aligns across 8 bases. The CDR3 runs 14 residues. Looked up from germline, CDR1 is MNHEY and CDR2 is SMNVEV (reference sequence). V shed 4 bases and J 6 bases; nucleotides not matched to a gene: 8. The CDR3 sequence: CASSWAGGSSEQYF. The CDR3 nucleotides read TGTGCCAGCAGTTGGGCGGGAGGAAGTTCCGAGCAGTACTTC.

The chain recombines TRBV6-5 with TRBJ2-7; D not resolved. The V gene lost 0 bases and the J gene lost 2 bases, with 11 bases spanning the gap. Germline loops: CDR1 MNHEY, CDR2 SVGAGI. The CDR3 is 15 residues long. CDR3 protein: CASSYSPTSTYEQYF. The CDR3 bases are TGTGCCAGCAGTTACTCTCCGACAAGCACCTACGAGCAGTACTTC.

The V call is TRBV10-2, the J call TRBJ1-5; the D gene is possibly TRBD1 (5 bases). CDR3 length: 13 residues. The germline CDR1 and CDR2 sequences are WSHSY and SAAADI. Trimming pared 7 bases from V and 6 bases from J, leaving 13 bases between. The CDR3 loop reads CASTGHQAQPQHF. The CDR3 DNA follows: TGCGCCAGCACTGGACACCAAGCTCAGCCCCAGCATTTT.

V and J are TRBV7-9 and TRBJ2-3, with D possibly matching TRBD1 (5 bases). The germline V and J ends were trimmed by 5 bases and 2 bases, with 17 bases remaining between them. The CDR3 runs 16 residues. Germline V gives CDR1 SEHNR, CDR2 FQNEAQ (reference sequence). Here the CDR3 reads CASSPRQGFYTDTQYF. The CDR3 DNA reads as TGTGCCAGCAGCCCTAGGCAGGGTTTCTACACAGATACGCAGTATTTT.

The chain combines TRBV7-8 with TRBJ2-1, with D hard to call. Trimming took off 1 base at V and 0 bases at J, with 10 bases between the two ends. The CDR3 length is 16 residues. Germline V lookup: CDR1 SGHVS, CDR2 FQNEAQ. The CDR3 sequence: CASSLGTLSSYNEQFF. CDR3 DNA: TGTGCCAGCAGCTTAGGCACGCTCAGCTCCTACAATGAGCAGTTCTTC.

The J gene is TRBJ2-7, the V gene TRBV7-3, with D perhaps TRBD1 (6 bases). CDR3 size: 14 residues. Germline V gene data show CDR1 as SGHTA and CDR2 as FQGTGA. V was shortened by 0 bases and J by 7 bases, with 13 bases between the two germline ends. The CDR3 protein is CASSLTGRGGEQYF. The CDR3 DNA is TGTGCCAGCAGCTTAACGGGCAGGGGTGGGGAGCAGTACTTC.

J is TRBJ1-4 and V is TRBV2; 10 nucleotides align to TRBD1. Trimming took 4 bases from V and 8 from J; bases not matched to a gene: 4. The germline gives CDR1 SNHLY, CDR2 FYNNEI. The CDR3 runs to 14 residues. This CDR3 is CASSGQGAREKLFF. CDR3 sequence (DNA): TGTGCCAGCAGTGGACAGGGGGCAAGGGAAAAACTGTTTTTT.

The chain joins TRBV6-5 to TRBJ1-1, with 9 bases fitting TRBD1. This CDR3 comprises 15 residues. V gave up 8 bases and J gave up 4 bases; unmatched junction bases: 11. CDR1 and CDR2 (germline): MNHEY, SVGAGI. The CDR3 loop reads CASLPAGQGFTEAFF. The CDR3 DNA follows: TGTGCCAGCCTCCCCGCGGGACAGGGCTTCACTGAAGCTTTCTTT.